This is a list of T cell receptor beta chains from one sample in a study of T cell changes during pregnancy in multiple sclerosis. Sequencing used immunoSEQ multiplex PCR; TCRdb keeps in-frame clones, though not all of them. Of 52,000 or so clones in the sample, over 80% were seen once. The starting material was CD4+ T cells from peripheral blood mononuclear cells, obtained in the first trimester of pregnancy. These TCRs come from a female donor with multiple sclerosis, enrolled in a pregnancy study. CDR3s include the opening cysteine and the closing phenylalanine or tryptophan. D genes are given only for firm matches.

CDR3 protein: CSVGLGVDTQYF; CDR3 DNA: TGCAGCGTTGGACTCGGGGTAGATACGCAGTATTTT; D gene: NA; V gene: TRBV29-1; J gene: TRBJ2-3
CDR3 protein: CASSANPLLAGGNNEQFF; CDR3 DNA: TGCGCCAGCAGCGCCAACCCCTTACTAGCGGGGGGGAACAATGAGCAGTTCTTC; D gene: TRBD2; V gene: TRBV10-2; J gene: TRBJ2-1
CDR3 protein: CASSASGTGYISPLHF; CDR3 DNA: TGTGCCAGCAGTGCATCTGGGACAGGTTATATTTCACCCCTCCACTTT; D gene: TRBD1; V gene: TRBV2; J gene: TRBJ1-6
CDR3 protein: CASSPVSGRYSYEQYF; CDR3 DNA: TGCGCCAGCAGTCCCGTTAGCGGGAGGTACTCCTACGAGCAGTACTTC; D gene: TRBD2; V gene: TRBV5-1; J gene: TRBJ2-7
CDR3 protein: CASSPRRDRGTEAFF; CDR3 DNA: TGTGCCAGCAGCCCGCGGCGGGACAGGGGCACTGAAGCTTTCTTT; D gene: TRBD1; V gene: TRBV7-9; J gene: TRBJ1-1
CDR3 protein: CASSPGTSWEQYF; CDR3 DNA: TGTGCCAGCAGCCCCGGGACTAGCTGGGAGCAGTACTTC; D gene: TRBD2; V gene: TRBV7-2; J gene: TRBJ2-7
CDR3 protein: CASRGLGYNEQFF; CDR3 DNA: TGTGCCAGCCGAGGACTGGGTTACAATGAGCAGTTCTTC; D gene: NA; V gene: TRBV7-2; J gene: TRBJ2-1
CDR3 protein: CASSPQGGYGYTF; CDR3 DNA: TGTGCCAGCAGTCCCCAGGGGGGATACGGCTACACCTTC; D gene: TRBD1; V gene: TRBV6-5; J gene: TRBJ1-2
CDR3 protein: CASRLDRSSGNTIYF; CDR3 DNA: TGTGCCAGCAGACTCGACAGGAGCTCTGGAAACACCATATATTTT; D gene: NA; V gene: TRBV7-2; J gene: TRBJ1-3
CDR3 protein: CASSPSGRSNEKLFF; CDR3 DNA: TGTGCCAGCAGTCCATCAGGGCGGTCTAATGAAAAACTGTTTTTT; D gene: NA; V gene: TRBV2; J gene: TRBJ1-4